What follows describes a single TCR beta chain. Its antigen is currently unknown. This sample was taken from a study of human T cells and chemical hapten exposure. Looking at the study overall: Skin on the upper inner arm, approximately 2 cm by approximately 2 cm in size, was sensitized with 2% DPC. Enrolled patients were predominantly female and had alopecia areata, totalis or universalis.

Germline lookup yields CDR1 MDHEN and CDR2 SYDVKM. Trimming took off 3 bases at V and 4 bases at J, with 13 bases between the two ends. The CDR3 runs to 15 residues. Time point of the sample: patch test 3, about 24 weeks after DPC sensitization. Described treatment: therapeutic diphenylcyclopropenone sensitization with weekly scalp DPC. MiXCR was run by TCRdb on the RACE reads, yielding one entry per CDR3 protein. The repertoire has some 96,000 distinct CDR3 sequences, less than 35% of them found once; the top ten carry 10%. Whole-study findings and limits: Significantly greater numbers of large CDR3 similarity clusters came from expanded TCRs than from controls.

The sample in question was whole blood, obtained in connection with sensitization to the hapten diphenylcyclopropenone (DPC). The chain combines TRBV28 with TRBJ1-5; D is possibly TRBD1 (5 bases). The receptor was derived from a man in his forties with alopecia areata. Some clones in this sample may be carry-over from other donors' samples. CDR3: CASSFRDAPNQPQHF. In DNA form, the CDR3 reads TGTGCCAGCAGTTTCCGGGACGCGCCTAATCAGCCCCAGCATTTT.